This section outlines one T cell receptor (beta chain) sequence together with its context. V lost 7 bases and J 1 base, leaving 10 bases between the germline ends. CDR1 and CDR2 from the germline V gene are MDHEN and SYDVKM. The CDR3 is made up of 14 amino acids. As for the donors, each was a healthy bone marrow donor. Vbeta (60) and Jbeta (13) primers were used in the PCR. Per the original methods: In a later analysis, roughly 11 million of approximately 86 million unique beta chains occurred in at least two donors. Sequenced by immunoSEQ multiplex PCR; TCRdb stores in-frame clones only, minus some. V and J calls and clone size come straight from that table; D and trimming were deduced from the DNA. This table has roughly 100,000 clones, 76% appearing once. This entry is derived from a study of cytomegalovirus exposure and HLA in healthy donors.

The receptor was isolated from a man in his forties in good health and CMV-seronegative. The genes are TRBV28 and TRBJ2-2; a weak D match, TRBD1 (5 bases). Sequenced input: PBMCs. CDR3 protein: CASNRLLNTGELFF. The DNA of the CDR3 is TGTGCCAGCAACAGGTTACTGAACACCGGGGAGCTGTTTTTT.